The clone carrying this TCR beta chain was counted once. Its antigen remains unidentified. A second PCR, run for 7 to 11 cycles, used a sample-barcoded 5' primer plus a J-beta primer mix. TCRdb processed the 5' RACE reads anew with MiXCR; each CDR3 protein has one entry. Of some 1.5 million distinct CDR3 sequences listed, roughly 28% are singletons. The sample providers were healthy Caucasian people from Russia, aged about 6 to 90. Total RNA amounts of at least 6 micrograms were extracted per sample. The source of the sample is a study of blood T cells in healthy people across ages. Study-wide background: Capturing about one barcoded beta molecule per two T cells was achieved by template switching. Findings and limits, study-wide: Age brought a roughly linear fall in TCR beta diversity measured per million T cells.

Germline lookup yields CDR1 MNHNS and CDR2 SASEGT. The length of the CDR3 is 15 residues. V lost 2 bases to trimming and J lost 6 bases, with 14 bases between them. The sequence came from a woman aged 30 to 39 in good health. Sample: blood. The V call is TRBV6-1, the J call TRBJ1-5; TRBD1 is a possible D gene (5 bases). CDR3 residues: CASSEQIRTIQPQHF. For the CDR3, the DNA is TGTGCCAGCAGTGAACAGATCAGGACAATTCAGCCCCAGCATTTT.